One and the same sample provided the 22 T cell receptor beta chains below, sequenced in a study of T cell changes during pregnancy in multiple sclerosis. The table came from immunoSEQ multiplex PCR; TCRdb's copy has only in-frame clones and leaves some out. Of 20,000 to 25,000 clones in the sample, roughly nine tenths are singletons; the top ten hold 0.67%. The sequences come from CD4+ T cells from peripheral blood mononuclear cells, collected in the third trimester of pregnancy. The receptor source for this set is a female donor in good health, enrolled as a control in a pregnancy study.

CDR3 DNA sequence: TGTGCCAGCAGCTTCAGGAACACTAATGAAAAACTGTTTTTT. It yields the protein CASSFRNTNEKLFF. The chain has TRBV14 and TRBJ1-4; D unresolved. Germline V gene data show CDR1 as SGHDN and CDR2 as FVKESK. V lost 5 bases and J lost 2, with 9 bases in between. CDR3 size: 14 residues.

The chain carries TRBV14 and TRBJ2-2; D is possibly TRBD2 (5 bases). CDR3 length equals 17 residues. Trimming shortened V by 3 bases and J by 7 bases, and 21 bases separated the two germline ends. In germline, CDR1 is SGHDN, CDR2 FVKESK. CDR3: CASSQIRGRERSGELFF. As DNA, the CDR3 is TGTGCCAGCAGCCAGATCCGCGGTAGGGAGAGGAGCGGGGAGCTGTTTTTT. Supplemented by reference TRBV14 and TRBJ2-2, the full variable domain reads EAGVTQFPSHSVIEKGQTVTLRCDPISGHDNLYWYRRVMGKEIKFLLHFVKESKQDESGMPNNRFLAERTGGTYSTLKVQPAELEDSGVYFCASSQIRGRERSGELFFGEGSRLTVL.

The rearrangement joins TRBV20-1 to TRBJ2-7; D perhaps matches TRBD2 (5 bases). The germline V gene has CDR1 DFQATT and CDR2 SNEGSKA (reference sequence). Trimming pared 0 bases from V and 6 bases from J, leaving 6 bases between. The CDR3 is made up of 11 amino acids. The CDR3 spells CSARDRGEQYF. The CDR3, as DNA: TGCAGTGCTAGAGATCGGGGCGAGCAGTACTTC.

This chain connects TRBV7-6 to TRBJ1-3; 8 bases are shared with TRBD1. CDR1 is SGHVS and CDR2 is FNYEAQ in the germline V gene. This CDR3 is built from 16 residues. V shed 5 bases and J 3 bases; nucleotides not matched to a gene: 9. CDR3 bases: TGTGCCAGCAGCCCAGGACAGGGTTCCTTTGGAAACACCATATATTTT. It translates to CASSPGQGSFGNTIYF.

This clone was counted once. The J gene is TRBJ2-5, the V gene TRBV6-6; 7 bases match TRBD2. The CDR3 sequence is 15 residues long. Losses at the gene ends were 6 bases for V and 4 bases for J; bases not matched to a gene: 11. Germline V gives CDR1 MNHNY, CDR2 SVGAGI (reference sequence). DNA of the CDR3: TGTGCCAGCAGCAGACCATCGGGGGGAAGAGAGACCCAGTACTTC. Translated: CASSRPSGGRETQYF.

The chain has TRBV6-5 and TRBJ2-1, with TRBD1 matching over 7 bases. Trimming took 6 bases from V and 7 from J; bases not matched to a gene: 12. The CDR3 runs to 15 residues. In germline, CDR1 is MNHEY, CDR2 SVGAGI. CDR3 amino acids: CASRKLNRGGNEQFF. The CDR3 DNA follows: TGTGCCAGCAGAAAACTTAACAGGGGCGGGAATGAGCAGTTCTTC.

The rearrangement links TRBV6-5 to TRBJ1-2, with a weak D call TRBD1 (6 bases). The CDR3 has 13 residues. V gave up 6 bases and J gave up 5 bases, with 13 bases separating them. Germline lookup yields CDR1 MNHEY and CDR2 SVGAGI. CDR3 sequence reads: CASRDSRGYGYTF. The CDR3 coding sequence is TGTGCCAGCAGGGACAGTCGTGGGTATGGCTACACCTTC.

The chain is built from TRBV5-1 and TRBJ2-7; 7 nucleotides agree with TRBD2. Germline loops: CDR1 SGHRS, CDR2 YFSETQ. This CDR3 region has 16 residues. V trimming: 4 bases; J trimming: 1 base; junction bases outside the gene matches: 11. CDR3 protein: CASSAGAGTSSYEQYF. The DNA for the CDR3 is TGCGCCAGCAGCGCGGGAGCCGGGACGTCTTCCTACGAGCAGTACTTC.

The CDR3 region has the DNA TGTGCCAGCAGCTTTGGCATCACCCAAGAGACCCAGTACTTC. It is translated as CASSFGITQETQYF. The chain uses TRBV5-4 and TRBJ2-5; D gene uncertain. This CDR3 has 14 residues. The V end was cut by 2 bases, the J end by 1 base, with 9 bases between. CDR1 and CDR2 from the germline V gene are SGHNT and YYREEE (reference sequence).

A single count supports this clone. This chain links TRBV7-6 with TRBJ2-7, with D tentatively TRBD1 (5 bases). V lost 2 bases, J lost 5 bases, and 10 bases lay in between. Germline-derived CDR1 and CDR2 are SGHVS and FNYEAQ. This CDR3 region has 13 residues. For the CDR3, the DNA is TGTGCCAGCAGCTTAAATGAAGGGGACGAGCAGTACTTC. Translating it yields CASSLNEGDEQYF.

CDR3 DNA sequence: TGTGCCAGCAGCCCTGGGGGAGGTCGAACAGATACGCAGTATTTT. Its protein is CASSPGGGRTDTQYF. The chain is built from TRBV7-2 and TRBJ2-3, with a possible D match to TRBD2 (6 bases). Germline V gene data show CDR1 as SGHTA and CDR2 as FQGNSA. This CDR3 region has 15 residues. The ends were cut back, 5 bases at V and 3 bases at J, with 15 bases in the middle.

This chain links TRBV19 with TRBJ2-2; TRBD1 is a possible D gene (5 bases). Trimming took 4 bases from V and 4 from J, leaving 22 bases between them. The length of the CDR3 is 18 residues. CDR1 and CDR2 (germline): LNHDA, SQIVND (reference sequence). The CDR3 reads CASSTQRDSLQGTGELFF. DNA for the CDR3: TGTGCCAGTAGTACCCAACGCGACAGTTTGCAAGGCACCGGGGAGCTGTTTTTT.

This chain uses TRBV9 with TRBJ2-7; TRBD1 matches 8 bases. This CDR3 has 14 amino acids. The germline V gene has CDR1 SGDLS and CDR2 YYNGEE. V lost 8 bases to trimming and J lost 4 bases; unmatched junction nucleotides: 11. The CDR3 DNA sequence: TGTGCCAGTCCTTCCGGGGACAGGAGTTACGAGCAGTACTTC. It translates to CASPSGDRSYEQYF.

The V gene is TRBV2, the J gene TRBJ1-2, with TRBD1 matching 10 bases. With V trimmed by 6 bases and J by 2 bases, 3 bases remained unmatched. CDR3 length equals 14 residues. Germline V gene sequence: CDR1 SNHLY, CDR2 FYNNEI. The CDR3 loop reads CASRGDRGNYGYTF. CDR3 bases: TGTGCCAGCAGGGGGGACAGGGGCAACTATGGCTACACCTTC.

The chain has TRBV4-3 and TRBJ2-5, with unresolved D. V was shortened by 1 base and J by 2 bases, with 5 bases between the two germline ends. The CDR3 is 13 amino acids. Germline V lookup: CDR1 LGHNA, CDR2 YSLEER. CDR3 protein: CASSQGLQETQYF. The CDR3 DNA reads TGCGCCAGCAGCCAAGGTCTTCAAGAGACCCAGTACTTC.

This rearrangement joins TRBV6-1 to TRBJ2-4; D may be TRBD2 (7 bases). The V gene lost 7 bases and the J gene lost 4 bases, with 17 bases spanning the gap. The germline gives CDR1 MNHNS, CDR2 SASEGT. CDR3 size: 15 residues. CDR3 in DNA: TGTGCCAGCATTAGGGAGGGGGGGTTAAAAAACATTCAGTACTTC. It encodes CASIREGGLKNIQYF.

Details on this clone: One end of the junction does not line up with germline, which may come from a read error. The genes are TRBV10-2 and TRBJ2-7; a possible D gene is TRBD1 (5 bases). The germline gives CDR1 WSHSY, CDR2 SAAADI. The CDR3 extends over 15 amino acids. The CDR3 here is CASSESGQSSYGQYF. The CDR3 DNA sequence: TGCGCCAGCAGTGAGTCGGGGCAGTCCTCCTACGGGCAGTACTTC.

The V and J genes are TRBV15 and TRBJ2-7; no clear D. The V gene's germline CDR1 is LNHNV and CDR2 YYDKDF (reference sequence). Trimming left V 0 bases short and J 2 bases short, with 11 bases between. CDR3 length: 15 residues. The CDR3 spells CATSRDAERTYEQYF. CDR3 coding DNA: TGTGCCACCAGCAGAGATGCGGAAAGGACCTACGAGCAGTACTTC. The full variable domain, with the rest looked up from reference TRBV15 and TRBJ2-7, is DAMVIQNPRYQVTQFGKPVTLSCSQTLNHNVMYWYQQKSSQAPKLLFHYYDKDFNNEADTPDNFQSRRPNTSFCFLDIRSPGLGDTAMYLCATSRDAERTYEQYFGPGTRLTVT.

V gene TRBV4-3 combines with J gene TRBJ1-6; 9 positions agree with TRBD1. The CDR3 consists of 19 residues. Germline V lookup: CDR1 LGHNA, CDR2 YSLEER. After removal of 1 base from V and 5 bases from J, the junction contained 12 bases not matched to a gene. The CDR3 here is CASSQARGTGNLNNSPLHF. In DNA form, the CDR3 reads TGCGCCAGCAGCCAAGCCCGGGGGACAGGGAATCTAAATAATTCACCCCTCCACTTT.

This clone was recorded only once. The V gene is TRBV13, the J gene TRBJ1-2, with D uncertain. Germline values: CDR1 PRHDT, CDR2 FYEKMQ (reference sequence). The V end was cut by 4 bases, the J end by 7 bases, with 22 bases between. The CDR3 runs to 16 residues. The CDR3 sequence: CASSSLSLAEVFGYTF. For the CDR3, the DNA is TGTGCCAGCAGCTCATTGAGTTTAGCCGAAGTTTTTGGCTACACCTTC.

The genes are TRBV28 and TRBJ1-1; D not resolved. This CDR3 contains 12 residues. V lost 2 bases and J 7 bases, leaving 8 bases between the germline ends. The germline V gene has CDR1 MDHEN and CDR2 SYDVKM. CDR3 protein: CASSLQVLEAFF. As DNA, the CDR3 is TGTGCCAGCAGTTTACAGGTCCTTGAAGCTTTCTTT.

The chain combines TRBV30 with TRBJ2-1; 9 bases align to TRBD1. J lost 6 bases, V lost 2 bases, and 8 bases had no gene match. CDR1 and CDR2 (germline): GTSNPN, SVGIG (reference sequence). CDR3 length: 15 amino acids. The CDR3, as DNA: TGTGCCTGGAGTTCCTCGGGACAGGGTACCAATGAGCAGTTCTTC. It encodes CAWSSSGQGTNEQFF.